Reported below is one TCR beta chain. TCR beta CDR3 regions were amplified from RNA transcripts. The HTBI primer set drove a first-round RT-PCR of the TCR CDR3. MiXCR was run by TCRdb on the multiplex PCR reads, yielding one entry per CDR3 protein. This sample has hundreds of thousands of distinct CDR3 sequences, with 38% found just once. After removal of 5 bases from V and 1 base from J, the junction contained 3 bases not matched to a gene. This CDR3 is 17 amino acids long. Germline values: CDR1 SNHLY, CDR2 FYNNEI. This sample was taken from a study of T cells in Graves' hyperthyroidism and ophthalmopathy.

The TCR was taken from a man aged 18-30 years with Graves' hyperthyroidism. Input material: blood. This chain connects TRBV2 to TRBJ2-6; 12 positions match TRBD1. The chain's CDR3 is CASSRDRGQSGANVLTF. The CDR3 nucleotides read TGTGCCAGCAGTCGGGACAGGGGGCAGTCTGGGGCCAACGTCCTGACTTTC.